This T cell receptor beta chain appears in the sequencing data of a study of blood T cell repertoires in COVID-19. Germline CDR1 is SGHRS and CDR2 is YFSETQ. CDR3 size: 19 residues. V lost 4 bases to trimming and J lost 2 bases; unmatched junction nucleotides: 15. Original processing notes: Nucleated cell number was recorded as an estimate derived from reference gene primer amplification. Sequencing was performed with immunoSEQ multiplex PCR; in TCRdb, only in-frame clones are kept and a portion is missing. V, J and clone size are those of that table, while D and trimming were read from the DNA. The data hold a few hundred thousand clones, with roughly 87% observed a single time.

The chain recombines TRBV5-1 with TRBJ2-2, with TRBD1 matching over 9 bases. The sequencing input was peripheral blood. The clonotype was recovered from a man aged 18 to 29 with active or convalescent COVID-19. This chain's CDR3 is CASSPFGSDRGENTGELFF. CDR3 bases: TGCGCCAGCAGCCCGTTCGGTTCGGACAGGGGAGAAAACACCGGGGAGCTGTTTTTT.